One sample yielded the 26 T cell receptor beta chains listed below, sequenced in a study of shared clonotypes between healthy human individuals. Clones were read by immunoSEQ multiplex PCR, and TCRdb kept only the in-frame ones, dropping some. The sample has roughly 1,100,000 clones, about 76% seen once; the top ten hold approximately 1.3%. Source material: memory CD4+ T cells sorted from blood. This sample's subset: CD45RA-negative fraction. Receptors originate from a man aged 18 to 30 in good health.

This chain links TRBV11-3 with TRBJ2-7; 9 bases map to TRBD1. This CDR3 has 15 residues. CDR1 and CDR2 (germline): SGHNT, YENEEA. V gave up 6 bases and J gave up 1 base; unmatched junction bases: 7. CDR3 residues: CASSLGQGISYEQYF. CDR3 DNA sequence: TGTGCCAGCAGTTTGGGACAGGGAATATCCTACGAGCAGTACTTC.

This clone was observed a handful of times. The same CDR3 is also encoded by other DNA sequences in this sample. This chain joins TRBV29-1 and TRBJ1-1; unclear D gene. V was clipped by 4 bases and J by 5 bases, with 11 bases between them. This CDR3 spans 12 amino acids. CDR1 and CDR2 from the germline V gene are SQVTM and ANQGSEA. CDR3 coding DNA: TGCAGCGTTGCGGCAGGAGGAACTGAAGCTTTCTTT. It specifies CSVAAGGTEAFF.

The genes are TRBV19 and TRBJ1-2; D gene uncertain. V gave up 2 bases and J gave up 3 bases, with 4 bases separating them. This CDR3 is 12 amino acids long. Germline V gene data show CDR1 as LNHDA and CDR2 as SQIVND (reference sequence). The CDR3 nucleotides are TGTGCCAGTAGTATAATGGACTATGGCTACACCTTC. It codes for CASSIMDYGYTF.

This chain joins TRBV20-1 and TRBJ1-2; D remains ambiguous. Germline assignment: CDR1 DFQATT and CDR2 SNEGSKA (reference sequence). V was shortened by 6 bases and J by 3 bases, with 8 bases between the two germline ends. The CDR3 contains 11 residues. The CDR3 DNA is TGCAGTGCCACAGACGACTATGGCTACACCTTC. This codes for CSATDDYGYTF.

This clone has just a few counts. CDR3 sequence reads: CASSLGSEIQGETQYF. The CDR3 nucleotides are TGTGCCAGCAGCTTAGGGTCGGAGATCCAGGGGGAGACCCAGTACTTC. The genes are TRBV7-9 and TRBJ2-5; TRBD1 might be the D (6 bases). CDR1 SEHNR and CDR2 FQNEAQ come from the germline V gene (reference sequence). The V and J ends lost 1 base and 5 bases respectively, with 17 bases between them. The CDR3 runs to 16 residues.

J is TRBJ2-5 and V is TRBV6-5; D possibly matches TRBD1 or TRBD2 (6 bases each). V was trimmed by 6 bases and J by 5 bases, leaving 13 bases between them. The germline V gene has CDR1 MNHEY and CDR2 SVGAGI. The CDR3 is made up of 13 amino acids. In nucleotides, the CDR3 is TGTGCCAGCAGACCTCAGGGGAGGGAGACCCAGTACTTC. It encodes CASRPQGRETQYF.

Written as DNA, the CDR3 is TGTGCCAGCAGTATCCGGGACATATGGCATTTT. The encoded protein is CASSIRDIWHF. The chain carries TRBV6-5 and TRBJ1-5, with D perhaps matching TRBD1 (6 bases). Germline V gene sequence: CDR1 MNHEY, CDR2 SVGAGI. The CDR3 loop spans 11 amino acids. V lost 5 bases, J lost 15 bases, and 14 bases lay in between.

This chain uses TRBV5-4 with TRBJ2-2, with TRBD1 matching 8 bases. Germline V CDR1 and CDR2: SGHNT, YYREEE (reference sequence). This CDR3 region has 15 residues. V was clipped by 0 bases and J by 4 bases; unmatched bases: 2. The CDR3: CASSLAGGSTGELFF. Written as DNA, the CDR3 is TGTGCCAGCAGCTTGGCAGGGGGCAGCACCGGGGAGCTGTTTTTT.

This chain uses TRBV7-6 with TRBJ2-1; D perhaps matches TRBD2 (7 bases). Per germline, CDR1 SGHVS and CDR2 FNYEAQ. The CDR3 is 15 amino acids. The V and J ends lost 4 bases and 8 bases respectively, with 18 bases between them. The CDR3 sequence is CASSSLRGGPHEQFF. The CDR3 nucleotides read TGTGCCAGCAGCTCGCTAAGGGGGGGCCCCCATGAGCAGTTCTTC.

The chain carries TRBV7-9 and TRBJ1-2; TRBD1 matches at 7 bases. V gave up 3 bases and J gave up 9 bases; unmatched junction bases: 7. Germline assignment: CDR1 SEHNR and CDR2 FQNEAQ (reference sequence). The CDR3 length is 13 residues. CDR3 in DNA: TGTGCCAGCAGCTTGAGTCAGGGGGGAAGCTACACCTTC. It translates to CASSLSQGGSYTF.

This clone was seen a handful of times. Other DNA sequences in the sample encode the same CDR3. The genes are TRBV5-1 and TRBJ2-1; tentative D call: TRBD1 (5 bases). Trimming took 0 bases from V and 0 from J, leaving 7 bases between them. From germline, CDR1 is SGHRS and CDR2 YFSETQ. The CDR3 consists of 15 residues. The CDR3 protein is CASSLGQISYNEQFF. The DNA for the CDR3 is TGCGCCAGCAGCTTGGGACAGATCTCCTACAATGAGCAGTTCTTC.

The chain couples TRBV5-6 to TRBJ1-6; D uncertain. The length of the CDR3 is 14 residues. Germline V gene lookup returns CDR1 SGHDT and CDR2 YYEEEE. The V and J ends lost 4 bases and 6 bases respectively, with 11 bases between them. The CDR3 sequence is CASSDTGSNSPLHF. The CDR3 DNA reads as TGTGCCAGCAGCGATACCGGCAGTAATTCACCCCTCCACTTT.

This chain connects TRBV7-2 to TRBJ2-7; 8 positions match TRBD1. Germline V gives CDR1 SGHTA, CDR2 FQGNSA. The CDR3 is 14 residues long. V was clipped by 1 base and J by 6 bases; unmatched bases: 5. CDR3: CASSLGQGAPEQYF. The CDR3 DNA sequence: TGTGCCAGCAGCTTAGGGCAGGGGGCTCCCGAGCAGTACTTC.

Only a few counts were recorded for this clone. This sample includes further DNA sequences coding for the same CDR3. CDR3 DNA: TGTGCCAGCAGTTATACAGATAATTCACCCCTCCACTTT. Translation: CASSYTDNSPLHF. The J gene is TRBJ1-6, the V gene TRBV6-6; no definite D call. The CDR3 extends over 13 amino acids. V lost 3 bases and J 5 bases, leaving 5 bases between the germline ends. Germline V lookup: CDR1 MNHNY, CDR2 SVGAGI (reference sequence).

This chain joins TRBV4-1 and TRBJ2-5, with D possibly matching TRBD2 (6 bases). The CDR3 is 15 amino acids. V was trimmed by 5 bases and J by 5 bases, leaving 18 bases between them. Germline V lookup: CDR1 MGHRA, CDR2 YSYEKL. CDR3 nucleotide sequence: TGCGCCAGCAGCGGAGGCGACCATCGGGGGGAGACCCAGTACTTC. Encoded protein: CASSGGDHRGETQYF.

The rearrangement joins TRBV5-1 to TRBJ2-3; D assignment may be TRBD1 or TRBD2 (5 bases each). Trimming removed 4 bases from V and 1 base from J, with 16 bases in between. Germline lookup yields CDR1 SGHRS and CDR2 YFSETQ. The CDR3 consists of 16 residues. CDR3 sequence reads: CASSPGPLMGTDTQYF. The CDR3 DNA sequence: TGCGCCAGCAGCCCGGGACCTCTAATGGGCACAGATACGCAGTATTTT.

The rearrangement joins TRBV5-1 to TRBJ1-1; D is unclear. V lost 4 bases to trimming and J lost 4 bases, with 17 bases between them. The germline V gene has CDR1 SGHRS and CDR2 YFSETQ. This CDR3 has 15 amino acids. The CDR3 loop is CASSVTDPGVTEAFF. CDR3 coding DNA: TGCGCCAGCAGCGTTACGGATCCCGGGGTCACTGAAGCTTTCTTT.

This sequence joins TRBV6-1 and TRBJ1-3, with TRBD1 as a possible D gene (6 bases). Trimming shortened V by 3 bases and J by 3 bases, and 9 bases separated the two germline ends. The CDR3 runs to 14 residues. Germline CDR1 MNHNS, CDR2 SASEGT. The CDR3 region is CASSDQGHGNTIYF. In DNA, the CDR3 is TGTGCCAGCAGTGACCAGGGGCATGGAAACACCATATATTTT.

The gene calls are TRBV5-4 and TRBJ2-3, with TRBD2 matching 8 bases. The trim removed 2 bases at V and 4 bases at J, leaving 9 bases unmatched. The germline V gene has CDR1 SGHNT and CDR2 YYREEE (reference sequence). The CDR3 is made up of 16 amino acids. The CDR3 nucleotides read TGTGCCAGCAGCTTCAACGCGGGGGGTAGGGCAGATACGCAGTATTTT. Translated: CASSFNAGGRADTQYF.

This clone was seen a handful of times. Additional DNA sequences in this sample encode the identical CDR3. This chain joins TRBV27 and TRBJ2-2; D is undetermined. Germline assignment: CDR1 MNHEY and CDR2 SMNVEV (reference sequence). There are 12 residues in the CDR3. The V gene lost 6 bases and the J gene lost 2 bases, with 4 bases spanning the gap. Written as DNA, the CDR3 is TGTGCCAGCAGCCTCAACACCGGGGAGCTGTTTTTT. Residues: CASSLNTGELFF.

As for this clone: A much larger clone lies a single base off, so this may be a read error. V usage is TRBV5-4 and J usage is TRBJ1-2; 8 bases align to TRBD1. Germline V gives CDR1 SGHNT, CDR2 YYREEE (reference sequence). The CDR3 is made up of 12 amino acids. V lost 4 bases and J lost 4; bases outside the gene matches: 0. For the CDR3, the DNA is TGTGCCAGCAGCGGACAGGGCTATGGCTACACCTTC. Its translation is CASSGQGYGYTF.

The chain is built from TRBV2 and TRBJ1-1; 10 bases fit TRBD1. With 7 bases clipped from V and 1 base from J, the junction kept 3 bases outside the gene matches. The CDR3 spans 14 residues. The germline V gene has CDR1 SNHLY and CDR2 FYNNEI. The DNA for the CDR3 is TGTGCCAGCACCGGGGACAGGGGGAACACTGAAGCTTTCTTT. The encoded protein is CASTGDRGNTEAFF.

V gene TRBV18 combines with J gene TRBJ1-2; a weak D match, TRBD1 (6 bases). Trimming took 1 base from V and 5 from J, leaving 14 bases between them. CDR3 size: 15 residues. CDR1 is KGHSH and CDR2 is LQKENI in the germline V gene. For the CDR3, the DNA is TGTGCCAGCTCACCACTTCTGGGGGCTGGGTATGGCTACACCTTC. It encodes CASSPLLGAGYGYTF.

Remarks on this clone: In the same sample, other DNA sequences code for this CDR3. The CDR3 reads CASSEGLGANVLTF. CDR3 bases: TGTGCCAGCAGTGAAGGTCTTGGGGCCAACGTCCTGACTTTC. This sequence joins TRBV25-1 and TRBJ2-6; D is uncertain. The CDR3 is 14 amino acids. From germline, CDR1 is MGHDK and CDR2 SYGVNS. Trimming took off 2 bases at V and 3 bases at J, with 5 bases between the two ends.

CDR3 sequence reads: CASSEALGIGELFF. CDR3 nucleotide sequence: TGCGCCAGCAGTGAGGCCCTAGGAATAGGGGAGCTGTTTTTT. The chain employs TRBV10-2 and TRBJ2-2; D unresolved. Germline V gives CDR1 WSHSY, CDR2 SAAADI. V dropped 2 bases and J dropped 8 bases, with 12 bases sitting between them. CDR3 length: 14 residues.

This chain uses TRBV6-5 with TRBJ2-7; 8 bases align to TRBD1. V trimming: 2 bases; J trimming: 3 bases; junction bases outside the gene matches: 3. The CDR3 covers 14 residues. CDR1 and CDR2 from the germline V gene are MNHEY and SVGAGI. CDR3 region: CASSYTGTGYEQYF. The CDR3 DNA reads as TGTGCCAGCAGTTACACCGGGACAGGCTACGAGCAGTACTTC.